The clone carrying this T cell receptor beta chain was picked up a small number of times. Its antigen is as yet unknown. This entry comes from a study of beta chain features in type 1 diabetes. The study, taken as a whole, reports: Resolution of whether HLA type affects TCRB rearrangement was not achieved here. In every one of the four CD4+ subsets, TCRB CDR3s were moderately but significantly shorter in Type 1 diabetes patients. Patients' naive, central memory and Treg TCRB repertoires seemed closer to one another than those of healthy donors. PCR might preferentially amplify shorter templates, equally in patients and controls.

CDR1 and CDR2 (germline): SNHLY, FYNNEI. CDR3 length: 12 residues. The V end lost 2 bases, the J end lost 5 bases, and 6 bases lay between the germline ends. Since all of the isolated RNA was reverse transcribed, expressed TCRB transcripts were what got sequenced. Reads from naive, central memory and regulatory T cell samples averaged approximately 3.4 million. Assay used: immunoSEQ multiplex PCR; TCRdb lists only in-frame clones, some missing. The sample lists around 600,000 clones, around 12% occurring once. The TCR comes from a man aged 25 to 45 with type 1 diabetes. The gene calls are TRBV2 and TRBJ2-5; D is undetermined. Sequencing was carried out using naive CD4+ T cells from blood. Here the CDR3 reads CASSELSETQYF. CDR3 bases: TGTGCCAGCAGTGAACTCTCGGAGACCCAGTACTTC.